This T cell receptor (beta chain) emerged from a study of T cell repertoires in cytomegalovirus infection. About the research overall: Public TCR beta signatures provided an indication of both CMV infection and a matching HLA type. Study findings and constraints: Dominating the ex vivo response were HLA-C-restricted CMV-specific TCR beta clonotypes. CMV carriers with the relevant HLA were identified by cumulative public TCR beta family frequency.

Germline loops: CDR1 SQVTM, CDR2 ANQGSEA. The V end lost 6 bases, the J end lost 1 base, and 12 bases lay between the germline ends. The CDR3 length is 13 residues. TCRdb re-called the reads with MiXCR, one entry per CDR3 protein. The repertoire has 200,000 to 250,000 distinct CDR3 sequences, around 6.2% of them found once; the top ten carry 5.5% to 6.5%. This clonotype was counted a few times. Its target is not known. The sequencing sample was made of PBMCs. The TCR originated in a human donor in good health (CMV status not recorded). Some clones in this sample may be carry-over from other donors' samples. The rearrangement uses TRBV29-1 and TRBJ1-1; no clear D. The CDR3 DNA follows: TGCAGCGTCCAACGAGAGGGGAACACTGAAGCTTTCTTT. Protein sequence: CSVQREGNTEAFF. The full variable domain, rest sourced from reference TRBV29-1 and TRBJ1-1, is SAVISQKPSRDICQRGTSLTIQCQVDSQVTMMFWYRQQPGQSLTLIATANQGSEATYESGFVIDKFPISRPNLTFSTLTVSNMSPEDSSIYLCSVQREGNTEAFFGQGTRLTVV.